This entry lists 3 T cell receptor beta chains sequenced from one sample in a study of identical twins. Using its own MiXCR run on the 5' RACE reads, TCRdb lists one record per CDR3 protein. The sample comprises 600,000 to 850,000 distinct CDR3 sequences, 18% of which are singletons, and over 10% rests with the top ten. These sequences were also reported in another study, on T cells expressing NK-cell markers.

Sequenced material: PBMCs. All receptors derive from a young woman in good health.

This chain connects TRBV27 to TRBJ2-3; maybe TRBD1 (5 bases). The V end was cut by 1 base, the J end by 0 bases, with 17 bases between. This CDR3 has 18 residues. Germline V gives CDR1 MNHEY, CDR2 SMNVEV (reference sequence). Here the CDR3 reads CASSLYMPSTDSTDTQYF. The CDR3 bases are TGTGCCAGCAGTTTATACATGCCTTCGACAGATAGCACAGATACGCAGTATTTT.

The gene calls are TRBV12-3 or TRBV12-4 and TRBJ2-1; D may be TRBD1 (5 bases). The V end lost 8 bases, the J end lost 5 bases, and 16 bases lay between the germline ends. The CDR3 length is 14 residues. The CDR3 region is CASSPLGPNNEQFF. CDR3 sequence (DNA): TGTGCCAGCTCCCCTCTGGGGCCTAACAATGAGCAGTTCTTC.

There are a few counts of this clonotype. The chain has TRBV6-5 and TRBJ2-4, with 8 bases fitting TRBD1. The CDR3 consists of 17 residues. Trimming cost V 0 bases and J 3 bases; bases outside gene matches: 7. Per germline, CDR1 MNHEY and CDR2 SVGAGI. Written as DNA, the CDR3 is TGTGCCAGCAGTTACTCGCAGGGGGCGAGTCTCAAAAACATTCAGTACTTC. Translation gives CASSYSQGASLKNIQYF.